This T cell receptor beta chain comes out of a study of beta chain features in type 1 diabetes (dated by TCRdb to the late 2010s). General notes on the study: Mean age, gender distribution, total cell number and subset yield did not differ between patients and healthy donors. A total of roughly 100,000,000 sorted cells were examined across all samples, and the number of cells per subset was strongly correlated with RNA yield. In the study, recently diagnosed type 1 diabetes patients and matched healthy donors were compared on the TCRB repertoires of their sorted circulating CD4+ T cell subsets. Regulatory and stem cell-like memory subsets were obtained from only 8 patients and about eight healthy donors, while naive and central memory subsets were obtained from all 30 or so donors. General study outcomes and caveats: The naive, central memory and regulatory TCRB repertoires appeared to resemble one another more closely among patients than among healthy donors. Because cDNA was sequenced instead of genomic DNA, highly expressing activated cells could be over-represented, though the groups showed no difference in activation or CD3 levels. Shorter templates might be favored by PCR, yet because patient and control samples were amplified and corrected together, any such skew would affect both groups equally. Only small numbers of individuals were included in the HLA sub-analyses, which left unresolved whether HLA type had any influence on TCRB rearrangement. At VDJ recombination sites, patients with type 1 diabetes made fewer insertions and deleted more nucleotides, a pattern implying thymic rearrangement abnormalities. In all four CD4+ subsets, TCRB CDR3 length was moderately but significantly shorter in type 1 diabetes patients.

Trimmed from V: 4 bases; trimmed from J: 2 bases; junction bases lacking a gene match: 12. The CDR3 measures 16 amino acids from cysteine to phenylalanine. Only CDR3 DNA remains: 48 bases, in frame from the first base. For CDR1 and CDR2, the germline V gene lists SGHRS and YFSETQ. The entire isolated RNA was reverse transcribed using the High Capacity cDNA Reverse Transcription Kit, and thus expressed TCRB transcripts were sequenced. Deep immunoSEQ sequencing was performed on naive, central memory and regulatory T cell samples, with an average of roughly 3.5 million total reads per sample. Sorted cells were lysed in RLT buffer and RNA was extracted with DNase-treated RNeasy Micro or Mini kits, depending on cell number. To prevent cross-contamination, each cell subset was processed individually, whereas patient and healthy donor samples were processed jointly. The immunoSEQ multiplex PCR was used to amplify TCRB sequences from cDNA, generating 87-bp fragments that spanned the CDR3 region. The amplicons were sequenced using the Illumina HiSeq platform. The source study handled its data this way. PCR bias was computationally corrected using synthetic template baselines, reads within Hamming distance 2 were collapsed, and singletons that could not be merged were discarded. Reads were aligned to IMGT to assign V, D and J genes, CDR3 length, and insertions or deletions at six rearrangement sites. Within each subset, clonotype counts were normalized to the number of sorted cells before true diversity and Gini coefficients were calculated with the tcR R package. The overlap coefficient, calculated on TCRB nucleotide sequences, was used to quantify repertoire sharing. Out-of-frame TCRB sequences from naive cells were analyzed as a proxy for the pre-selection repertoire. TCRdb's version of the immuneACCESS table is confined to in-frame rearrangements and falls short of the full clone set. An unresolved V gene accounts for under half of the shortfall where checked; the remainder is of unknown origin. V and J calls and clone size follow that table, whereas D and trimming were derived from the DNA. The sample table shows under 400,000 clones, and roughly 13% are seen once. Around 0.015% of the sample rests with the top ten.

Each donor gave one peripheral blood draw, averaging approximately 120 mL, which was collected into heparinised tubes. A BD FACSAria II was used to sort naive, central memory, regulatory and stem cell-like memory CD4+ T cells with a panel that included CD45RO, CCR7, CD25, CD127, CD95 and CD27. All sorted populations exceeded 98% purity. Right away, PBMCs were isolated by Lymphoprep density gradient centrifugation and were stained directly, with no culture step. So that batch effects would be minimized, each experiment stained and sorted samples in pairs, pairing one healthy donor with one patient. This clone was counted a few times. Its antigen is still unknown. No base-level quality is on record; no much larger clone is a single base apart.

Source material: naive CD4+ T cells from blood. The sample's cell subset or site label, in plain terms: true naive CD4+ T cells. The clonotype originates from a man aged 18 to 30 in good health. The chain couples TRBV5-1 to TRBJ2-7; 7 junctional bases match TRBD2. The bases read TGCGCCAGCAGCCGATCACCTGGGGGGGAGACCTACGAGCAGTACTTC. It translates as CASSRSPGGETYEQYF.